This T cell receptor beta chain appears in the sequencing data of a study of spatial heterogeneity in lung cancer. Background on the study: TCR and UMI combinations that were unique each appeared, on average, more than ten times in raw reads.

Single TCR cDNA molecules each had their own unique molecular identifier. MiXCR, applied by TCRdb to the 5' RACE reads, yields one record per CDR3 protein. This repertoire shows about 50,000 distinct CDR3 sequences, approximately 7.6% found once; its top ten account for approximately 13%. This clonotype was detected only a few times. Its antigen remains unknown. Germline CDR1 is DFQATT and CDR2 is SNEGSKA (reference sequence). This CDR3 spans 16 amino acids. The J segment lost 4 bases and the V segment lost 4 bases, leaving 13 bases of the junction unmatched. Noted time point: sample taken at primary tumor resection. The authors sequenced whole RNA from tumor, nontumor lung or frozen PBMC without sorting. Donors were roughly 70 untreated early-stage non-small cell lung cancer patients. Broader study findings: Blood carried ubiquitous expanded tumor TCRs more at resection than follow-up.

The rearrangement joins TRBV20-1 to TRBJ1-5; 7 bases agree with TRBD1. This sequence was found in a female donor with early-stage non-small cell lung cancer. The material was PBMCs, obtained at surgery. The CDR3 loop reads CSAKGTARVGNQPQHF. The CDR3 DNA reads as TGCAGTGCTAAAGGGACAGCCAGGGTCGGGAATCAGCCCCAGCATTTT.